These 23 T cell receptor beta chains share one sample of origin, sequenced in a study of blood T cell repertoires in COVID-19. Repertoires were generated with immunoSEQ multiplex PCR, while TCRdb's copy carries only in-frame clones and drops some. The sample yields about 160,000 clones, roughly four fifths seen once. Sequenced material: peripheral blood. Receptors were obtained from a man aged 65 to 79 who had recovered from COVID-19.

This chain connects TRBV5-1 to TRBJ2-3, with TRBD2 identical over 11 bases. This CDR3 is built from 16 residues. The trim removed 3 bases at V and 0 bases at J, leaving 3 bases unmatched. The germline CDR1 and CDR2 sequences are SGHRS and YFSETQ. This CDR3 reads CASSSRLAGSTDTQYF. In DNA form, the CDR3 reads TGCGCCAGCAGCTCTCGACTAGCGGGAAGCACAGATACGCAGTATTTT.

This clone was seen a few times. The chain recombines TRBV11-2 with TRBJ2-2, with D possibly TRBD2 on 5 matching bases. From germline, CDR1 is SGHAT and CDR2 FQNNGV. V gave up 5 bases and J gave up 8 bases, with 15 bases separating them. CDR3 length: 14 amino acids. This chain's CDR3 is CASSHRTGSGELFF. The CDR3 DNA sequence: TGTGCCAGCAGCCACCGGACGGGATCTGGGGAGCTGTTTTTT.

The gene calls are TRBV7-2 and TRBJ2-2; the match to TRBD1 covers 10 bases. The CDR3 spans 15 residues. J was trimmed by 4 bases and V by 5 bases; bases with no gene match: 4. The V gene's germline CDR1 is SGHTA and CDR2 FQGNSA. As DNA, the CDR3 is TGTGCCAGCAGCCGCGGGACAGGGGTCACCGGGGAGCTGTTTTTT. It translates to CASSRGTGVTGELFF. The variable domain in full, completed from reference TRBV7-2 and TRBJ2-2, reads GAGVSQSPSNKVTEKGKDVELRCDPISGHTALYWYRQSLGQGLEFLIYFQGNSAPDKSGLPSDRFSAERTGGSVSTLTIQRTQQEDSAVYLCASSRGTGVTGELFFGEGSRLTVL.

This chain's CDR3 is CASRTVSEQYF. DNA of the CDR3: TGTGCCAGCAGGACTGTTTCCGAGCAGTACTTC. The chain uses TRBV25-1 and TRBJ2-7; D is unclear. CDR1 MGHDK and CDR2 SYGVNS come from the germline V gene. The CDR3 is made up of 11 amino acids. V lost 6 bases to trimming and J lost 6 bases, with 9 bases between them.

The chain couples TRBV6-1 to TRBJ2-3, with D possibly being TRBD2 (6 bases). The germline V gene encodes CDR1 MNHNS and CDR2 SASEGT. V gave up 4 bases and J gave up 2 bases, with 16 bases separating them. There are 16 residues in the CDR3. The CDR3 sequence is CASSATSFGLTDTQYF. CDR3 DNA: TGTGCCAGCAGTGCCACTAGCTTTGGTCTCACAGATACGCAGTATTTT.

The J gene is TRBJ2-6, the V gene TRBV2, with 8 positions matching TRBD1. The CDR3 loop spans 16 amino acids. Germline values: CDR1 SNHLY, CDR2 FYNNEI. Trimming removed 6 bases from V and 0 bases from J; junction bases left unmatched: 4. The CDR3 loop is CASRDRGGSGANVLTF. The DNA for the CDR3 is TGTGCCAGCAGAGACAGGGGCGGCTCTGGGGCCAACGTCCTGACTTTC. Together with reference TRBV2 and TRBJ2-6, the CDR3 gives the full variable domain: EPEVTQTPSHQVTQMGQEVILRCVPISNHLYFYWYRQILGQKVEFLVSFYNNEISEKSEIFDDQFSVERPDGSNFTLKIRSTKLEDSAMYFCASRDRGGSGANVLTFGAGSRLTVL.

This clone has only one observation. CDR3 amino acids: CASKAVQGGKGVMNTEAFF. CDR3 nucleotides: TGTGCCAGTAAAGCCGTCCAGGGAGGGAAGGGAGTCATGAACACTGAAGCTTTCTTT. This rearrangement joins TRBV28 to TRBJ1-1; tentative D call: TRBD1 (5 bases). Germline CDR1 MDHEN, CDR2 SYDVKM. The ends were cut back, 9 bases at V and 0 bases at J, with 29 bases in the middle. The CDR3 consists of 19 residues.

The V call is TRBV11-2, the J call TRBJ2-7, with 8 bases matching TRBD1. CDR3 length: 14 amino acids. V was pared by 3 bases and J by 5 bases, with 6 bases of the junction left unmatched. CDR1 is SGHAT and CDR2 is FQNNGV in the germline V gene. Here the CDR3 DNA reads TGTGCCAGCAGCTTGAGGCAGGGGGCCAACGAGCAGTACTTC. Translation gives CASSLRQGANEQYF. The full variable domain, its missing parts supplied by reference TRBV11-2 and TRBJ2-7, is EAGVAQSPRYKIIEKRQSVAFWCNPISGHATLYWYQQILGQGPKLLIQFQNNGVVDDSQLPKDRFSAERLKGVDSTLKIQPAKLEDSAVYLCASSLRQGANEQYFGPGTRLTVT.

The CDR3 here is CASLTGDGTEAFF. CDR3 in DNA: TGTGCCAGCCTAACAGGGGATGGGACTGAAGCTTTCTTT. This rearrangement joins TRBV6-5 to TRBJ1-1; 7 positions agree with TRBD1. Trimming took 8 bases from V and 5 from J; bases not matched to a gene: 8. Germline values: CDR1 MNHEY, CDR2 SVGAGI. The CDR3 length is 13 residues.

The DNA for the CDR3 is TGTGCCAGCAGTTACTCGACAGGATTCTACGAGCAGTACTTC. It encodes CASSYSTGFYEQYF. The chain recombines TRBV6-5 with TRBJ2-7, with a possible D match to TRBD1 (6 bases). V dropped 0 bases and J dropped 3 bases, with 9 bases sitting between them. The CDR3 is 14 residues long. Germline CDR1 and CDR2: MNHEY and SVGAGI.

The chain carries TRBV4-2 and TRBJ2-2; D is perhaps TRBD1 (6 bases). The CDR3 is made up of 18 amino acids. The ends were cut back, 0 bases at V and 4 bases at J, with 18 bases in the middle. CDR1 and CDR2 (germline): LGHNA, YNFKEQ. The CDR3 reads CASSQEARRGSGTGELFF. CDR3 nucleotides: TGTGCCAGCAGCCAAGAGGCCCGTAGGGGGAGTGGCACCGGGGAGCTGTTTTTT.

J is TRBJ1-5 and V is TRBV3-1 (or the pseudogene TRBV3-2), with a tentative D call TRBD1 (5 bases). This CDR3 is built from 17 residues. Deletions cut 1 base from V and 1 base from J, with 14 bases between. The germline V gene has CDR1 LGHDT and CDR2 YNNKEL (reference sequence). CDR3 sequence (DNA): TGTGCCAGCAGCCAAGGAACAGGCTATGCAAGCAATCAGCCCCAGCATTTT. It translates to CASSQGTGYASNQPQHF.

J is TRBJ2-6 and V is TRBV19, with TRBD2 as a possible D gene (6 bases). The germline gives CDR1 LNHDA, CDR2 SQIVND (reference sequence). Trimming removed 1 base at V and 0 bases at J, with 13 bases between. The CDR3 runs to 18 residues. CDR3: CASSIGGTAFSGANVLTF. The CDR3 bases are TGTGCCAGTAGTATAGGCGGGACCGCCTTCTCTGGGGCCAACGTCCTGACTTTC.

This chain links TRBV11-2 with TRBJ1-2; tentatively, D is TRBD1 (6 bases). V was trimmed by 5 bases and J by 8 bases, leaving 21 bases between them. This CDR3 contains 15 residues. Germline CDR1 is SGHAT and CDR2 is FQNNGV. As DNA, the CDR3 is TGTGCCAGCAGCCCAGCAGGGGTACATCGGTACGGCTACACCTTC. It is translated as CASSPAGVHRYGYTF.

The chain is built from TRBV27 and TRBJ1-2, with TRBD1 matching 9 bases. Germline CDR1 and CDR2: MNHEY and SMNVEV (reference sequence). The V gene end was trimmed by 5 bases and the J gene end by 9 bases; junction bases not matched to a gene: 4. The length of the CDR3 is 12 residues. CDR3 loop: CASSPDRGSYTF. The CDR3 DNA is TGTGCCAGCAGTCCGGACAGGGGTAGCTACACCTTC.

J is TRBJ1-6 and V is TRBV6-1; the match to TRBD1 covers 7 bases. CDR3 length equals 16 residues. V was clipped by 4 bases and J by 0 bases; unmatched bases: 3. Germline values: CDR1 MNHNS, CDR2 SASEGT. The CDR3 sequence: CASSGAGGSYNSPLHF. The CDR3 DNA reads TGTGCCAGCAGTGGGGCAGGGGGCTCCTATAATTCACCCCTCCACTTT.

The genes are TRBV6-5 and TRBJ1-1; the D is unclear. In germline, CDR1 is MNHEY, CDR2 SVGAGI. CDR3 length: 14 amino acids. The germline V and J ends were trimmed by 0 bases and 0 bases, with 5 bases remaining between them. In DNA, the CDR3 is TGTGCCAGCAGTTACTCAGCGGTGAACACTGAAGCTTTCTTT. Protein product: CASSYSAVNTEAFF.

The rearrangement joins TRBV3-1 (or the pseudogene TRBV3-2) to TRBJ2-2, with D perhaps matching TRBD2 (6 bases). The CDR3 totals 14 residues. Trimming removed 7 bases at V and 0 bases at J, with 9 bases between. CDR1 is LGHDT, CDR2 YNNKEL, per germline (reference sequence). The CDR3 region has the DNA TGTGCCAGCAAGGGGACTTCGAACACCGGGGAGCTGTTTTTT. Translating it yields CASKGTSNTGELFF.

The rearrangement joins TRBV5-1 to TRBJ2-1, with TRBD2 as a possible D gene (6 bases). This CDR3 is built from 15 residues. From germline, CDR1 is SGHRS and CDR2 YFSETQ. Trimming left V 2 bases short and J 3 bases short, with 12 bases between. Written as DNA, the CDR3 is TGCGCCAGCAGCTTAACGGGCGGGAACTACAATGAGCAGTTCTTC. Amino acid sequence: CASSLTGGNYNEQFF.

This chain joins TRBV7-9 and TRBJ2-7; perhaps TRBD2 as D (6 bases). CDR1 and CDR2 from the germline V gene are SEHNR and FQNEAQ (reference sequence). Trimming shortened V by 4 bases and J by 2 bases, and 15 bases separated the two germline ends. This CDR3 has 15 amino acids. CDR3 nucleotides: TGTGCCAGCAGCTCTAGGGCCGGGGGAACCTACGAGCAGTACTTC. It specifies CASSSRAGGTYEQYF.

CDR3 region: CASSTWDRGSSGNTIYF. CDR3 nucleotides: TGTGCCAGCAGCACCTGGGACAGGGGGAGCTCTGGAAACACCATATATTTT. This sequence joins TRBV9 and TRBJ1-3, with 11 bases aligning to TRBD1. Germline CDR1 and CDR2: SGDLS and YYNGEE. There are 17 residues in the CDR3. V dropped 4 bases and J dropped 0; count of bases not matched to a gene: 6.

In nucleotides, the CDR3 is TGTGCCAGCATGCTCGCAGGTCCCCCAGAAGCTTTCTTT. Translated, it gives CASMLAGPPEAFF. The rearrangement links TRBV28 to TRBJ1-1; no clear D gene. The germline gives CDR1 MDHEN, CDR2 SYDVKM. The CDR3 has 13 residues. Trimming cost V 7 bases and J 8 bases, with 17 bases left between them.

The CDR3, as DNA: TGTGCCAGCAGCTTTGACAGTGAAAAACTGTTTTTT. Translated: CASSFDSEKLFF. The genes are TRBV7-9 and TRBJ1-4, with D possibly TRBD1 on 5 matching bases. The CDR3 extends over 12 amino acids. V lost 3 bases to trimming and J lost 7 bases, with 6 bases between them. CDR1 and CDR2 from the germline V gene are SEHNR and FQNEAQ (reference sequence).